This note documents a single T cell receptor beta chain sequence. Study processing details: Nucleated cell counts were estimated from reference gene primer amplification. Only in-frame clones appear in the TCRdb table, and some are missing; sequencing was by immunoSEQ multiplex PCR. V and J calls and clone size are those listed in that table; D and trimming were worked out from the DNA. The table lists about 350,000 clones, 75% to 90% of them singletons. This sample was included in a study of blood T cell repertoires in COVID-19. The CDR3 is made up of 15 amino acids. Germline V gene data show CDR1 as SGDLS and CDR2 as YYNGEE. J gave up 9 bases and V 4 bases, and 13 bases lay outside the gene matches.

The rearrangement links TRBV9 to TRBJ2-1, with 7 bases matching TRBD2. The sequencing input was peripheral blood. The clonotype was recovered from an older woman with COVID-19, enrolled during active disease. CDR3 region: CASSSFRGVGREQFF. The CDR3 nucleotides read TGTGCCAGCAGCTCCTTTCGGGGGGTTGGACGTGAGCAGTTCTTC.